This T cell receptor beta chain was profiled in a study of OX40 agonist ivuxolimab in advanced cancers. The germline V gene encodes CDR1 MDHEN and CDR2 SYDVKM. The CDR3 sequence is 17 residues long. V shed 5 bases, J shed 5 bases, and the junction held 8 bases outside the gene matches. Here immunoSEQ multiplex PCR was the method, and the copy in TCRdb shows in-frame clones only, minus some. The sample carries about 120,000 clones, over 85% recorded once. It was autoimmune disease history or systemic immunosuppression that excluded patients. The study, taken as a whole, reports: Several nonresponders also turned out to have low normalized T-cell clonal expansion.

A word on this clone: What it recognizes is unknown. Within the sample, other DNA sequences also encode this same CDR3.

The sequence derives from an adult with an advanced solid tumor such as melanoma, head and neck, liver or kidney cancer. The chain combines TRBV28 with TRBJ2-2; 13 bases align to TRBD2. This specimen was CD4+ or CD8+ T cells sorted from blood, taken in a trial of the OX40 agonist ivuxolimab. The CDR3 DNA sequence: TGTGCCAGCAGTACCTCGGGACTAGCGGGACGGACCGGGGAGCTGTTTTTT. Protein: CASSTSGLAGRTGELFF.